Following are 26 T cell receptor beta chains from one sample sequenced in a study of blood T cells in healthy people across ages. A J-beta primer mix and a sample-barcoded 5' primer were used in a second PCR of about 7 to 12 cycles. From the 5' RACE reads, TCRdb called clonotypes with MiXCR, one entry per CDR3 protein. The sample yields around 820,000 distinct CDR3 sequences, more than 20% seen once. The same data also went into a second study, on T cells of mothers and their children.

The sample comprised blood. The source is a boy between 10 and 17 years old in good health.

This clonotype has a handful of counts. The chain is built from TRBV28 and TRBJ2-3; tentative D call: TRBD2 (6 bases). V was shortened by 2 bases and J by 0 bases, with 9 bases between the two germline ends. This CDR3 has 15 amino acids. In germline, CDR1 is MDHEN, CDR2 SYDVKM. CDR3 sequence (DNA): TGTGCCAGCAGTTTAGGGACTTCTAGCACAGATACGCAGTATTTT. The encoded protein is CASSLGTSSTDTQYF.

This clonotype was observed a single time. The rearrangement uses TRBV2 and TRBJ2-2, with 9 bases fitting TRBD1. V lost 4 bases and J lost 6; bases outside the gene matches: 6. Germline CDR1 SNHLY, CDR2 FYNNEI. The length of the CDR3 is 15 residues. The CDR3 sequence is CASSGTGGAPGELFF. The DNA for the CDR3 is TGTGCCAGCAGTGGCACAGGGGGCGCACCCGGGGAGCTGTTTTTT.

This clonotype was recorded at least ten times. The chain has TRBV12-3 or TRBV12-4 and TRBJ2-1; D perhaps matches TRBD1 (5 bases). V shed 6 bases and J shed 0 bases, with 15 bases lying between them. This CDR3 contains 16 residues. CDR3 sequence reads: CASRETGLSSYNEQFF. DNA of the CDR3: TGTGCCAGCAGAGAAACAGGTTTGAGCTCCTACAATGAGCAGTTCTTC.

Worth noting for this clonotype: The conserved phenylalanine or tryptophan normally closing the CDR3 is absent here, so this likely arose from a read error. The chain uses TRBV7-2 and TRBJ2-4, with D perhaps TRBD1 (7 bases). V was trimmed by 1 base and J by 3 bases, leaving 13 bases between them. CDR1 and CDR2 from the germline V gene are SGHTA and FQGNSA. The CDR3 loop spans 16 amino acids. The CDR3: CASSLEQGGVKNIQYL. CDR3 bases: TGTGCCAGCAGCTTAGAGCAGGGGGGAGTCAAAAACATTCAGTACCTC.

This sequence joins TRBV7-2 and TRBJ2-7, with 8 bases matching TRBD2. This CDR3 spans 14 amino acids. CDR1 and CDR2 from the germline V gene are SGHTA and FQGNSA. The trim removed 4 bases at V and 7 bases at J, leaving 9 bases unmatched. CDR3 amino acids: CASSYGLASWEQYF. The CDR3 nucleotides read TGTGCCAGCAGCTACGGACTAGCAAGCTGGGAGCAGTACTTC.

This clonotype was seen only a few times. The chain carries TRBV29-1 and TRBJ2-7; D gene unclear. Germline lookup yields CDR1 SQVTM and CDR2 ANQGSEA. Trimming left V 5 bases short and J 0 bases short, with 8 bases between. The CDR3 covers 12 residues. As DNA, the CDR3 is TGCAGCGTTTGTAGGGACTCCTACGAGCAGTACTTC. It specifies CSVCRDSYEQYF.

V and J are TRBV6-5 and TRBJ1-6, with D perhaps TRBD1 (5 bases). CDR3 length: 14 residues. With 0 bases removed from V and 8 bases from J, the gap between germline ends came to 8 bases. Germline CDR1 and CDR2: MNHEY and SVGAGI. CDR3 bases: TGTGCCAGCAGTTACTCGGGGGAGGATTCACCCCTCCACTTT. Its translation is CASSYSGEDSPLHF.

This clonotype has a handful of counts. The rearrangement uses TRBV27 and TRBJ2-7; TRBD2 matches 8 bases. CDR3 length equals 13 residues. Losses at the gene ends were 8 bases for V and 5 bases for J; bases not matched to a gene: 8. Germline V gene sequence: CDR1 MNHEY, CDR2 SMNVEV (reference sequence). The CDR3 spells CASRVAGGHEQYF. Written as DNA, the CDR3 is TGTGCCAGCCGGGTTGCGGGAGGCCACGAGCAGTACTTC.

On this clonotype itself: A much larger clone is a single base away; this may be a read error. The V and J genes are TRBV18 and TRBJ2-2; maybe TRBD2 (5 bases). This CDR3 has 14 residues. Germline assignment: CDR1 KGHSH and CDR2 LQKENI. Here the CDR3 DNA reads TGTGCCAGCTCACAGGGCACGAACACCGGGGAGCTGGTTTTT. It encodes CASSQGTNTGELVF. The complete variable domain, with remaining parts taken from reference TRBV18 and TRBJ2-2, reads NAGVMQNPRHLVRRRGQEARLRCSPMKGHSHVYWYRQLPEEGLKFMVYLQKENIIDESGMPKERFSAEFPKEGPSILRIQQVVRGDSAAYFCASSQGTNTGELVFGEGSRLTVL.

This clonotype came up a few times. The CDR3 protein is CSARGVGGYEQYF. CDR3 nucleotide sequence: TGCAGTGCTAGAGGGGTTGGGGGCTACGAGCAGTACTTC. This chain uses TRBV20-1 with TRBJ2-7; possibly TRBD1 or TRBD2 for D (5 bases each). This CDR3 contains 13 residues. Germline V gene sequence: CDR1 DFQATT, CDR2 SNEGSKA (reference sequence). Trimming took 1 base from V and 3 from J, leaving 10 bases between them.

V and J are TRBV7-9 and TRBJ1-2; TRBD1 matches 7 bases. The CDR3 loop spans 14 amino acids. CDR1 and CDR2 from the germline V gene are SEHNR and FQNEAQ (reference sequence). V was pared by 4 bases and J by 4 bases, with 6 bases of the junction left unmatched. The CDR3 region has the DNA TGTGCCAGCAGCTCGGGACAGCTAATCTATGGCTACACCTTC. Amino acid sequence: CASSSGQLIYGYTF. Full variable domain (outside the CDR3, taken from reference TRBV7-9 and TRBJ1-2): DTGVSQNPRHKITKRGQNVTFRCDPISEHNRLYWYRQTLGQGPEFLTYFQNEAQLEKSRLLSDRFSAERPKGSFSTLEIQRTEQGDSAMYLCASSSGQLIYGYTFGSGTRLTVV.

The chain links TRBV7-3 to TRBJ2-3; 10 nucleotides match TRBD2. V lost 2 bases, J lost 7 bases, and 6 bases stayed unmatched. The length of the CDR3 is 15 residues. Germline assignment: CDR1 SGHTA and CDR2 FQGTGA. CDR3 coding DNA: TGTGCCAGCAGCTTACAAGCGGGGGGGCCAAATACGCAGTATTTT. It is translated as CASSLQAGGPNTQYF. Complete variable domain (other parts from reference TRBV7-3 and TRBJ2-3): GAGVSQTPSNKVTEKGKYVELRCDPISGHTALYWYRQSLGQGPEFLIYFQGTGAADDSGLPNDRFFAVRPEGSVSTLKIQRTERGDSAVYLCASSLQAGGPNTQYFGPGTRLTVL.

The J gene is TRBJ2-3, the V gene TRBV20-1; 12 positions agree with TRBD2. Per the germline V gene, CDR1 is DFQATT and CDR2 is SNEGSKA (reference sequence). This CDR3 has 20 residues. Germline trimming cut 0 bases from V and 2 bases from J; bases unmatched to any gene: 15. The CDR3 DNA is TGCAGTGCTAGAGATCTTCGACTAGCGGGGGCCCCATTATTCACAGATACGCAGTATTTT. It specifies CSARDLRLAGAPLFTDTQYF.

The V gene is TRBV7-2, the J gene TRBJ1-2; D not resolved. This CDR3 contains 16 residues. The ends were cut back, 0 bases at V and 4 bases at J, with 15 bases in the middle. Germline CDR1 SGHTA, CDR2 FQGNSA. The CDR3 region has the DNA TGTGCCAGCAGCTTAGCGGCAGGCCGAAACCCCTATGGCTACACCTTC. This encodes CASSLAAGRNPYGYTF. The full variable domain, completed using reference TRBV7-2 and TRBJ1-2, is GAGVSQSPSNKVTEKGKDVELRCDPISGHTALYWYRQSLGQGLEFLIYFQGNSAPDKSGLPSDRFSAERTGGSVSTLTIQRTQQEDSAVYLCASSLAAGRNPYGYTFGSGTRLTVV.

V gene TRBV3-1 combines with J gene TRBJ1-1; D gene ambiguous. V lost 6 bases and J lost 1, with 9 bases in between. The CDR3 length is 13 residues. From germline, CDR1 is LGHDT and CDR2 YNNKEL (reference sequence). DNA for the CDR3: TGTGCCAGCAGTCATATGTGGAACACTGAAGCTTTCTTT. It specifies CASSHMWNTEAFF.

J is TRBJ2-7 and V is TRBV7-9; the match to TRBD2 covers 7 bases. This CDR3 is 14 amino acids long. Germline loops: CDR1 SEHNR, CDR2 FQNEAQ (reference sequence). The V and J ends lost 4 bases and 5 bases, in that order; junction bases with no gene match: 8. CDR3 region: CASSSFSGSNEQYF. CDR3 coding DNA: TGTGCCAGCAGCTCCTTTAGCGGGTCTAACGAGCAGTACTTC.

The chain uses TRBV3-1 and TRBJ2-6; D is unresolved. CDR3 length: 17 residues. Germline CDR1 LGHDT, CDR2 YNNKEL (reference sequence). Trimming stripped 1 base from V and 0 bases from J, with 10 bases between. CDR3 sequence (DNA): TGTGCCAGCAGCCAAGTAGGCGCGAGCTCTGGGGCCAACGTCCTGACTTTC. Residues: CASSQVGASSGANVLTF. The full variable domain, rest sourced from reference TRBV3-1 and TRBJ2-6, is DTAVSQTPKYLVTQMGNDKSIKCEQNLGHDTMYWYKQDSKKFLKIMFSYNNKELIINETVPNRFSPKSPDKAHLNLHINSLELGDSAVYFCASSQVGASSGANVLTFGAGSRLTVL.

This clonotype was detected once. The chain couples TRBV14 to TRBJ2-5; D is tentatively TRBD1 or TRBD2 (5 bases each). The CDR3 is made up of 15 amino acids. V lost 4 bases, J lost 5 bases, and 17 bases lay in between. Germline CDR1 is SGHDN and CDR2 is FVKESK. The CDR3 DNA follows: TGTGCCAGCAGCCCACGGGACGGTGGAGATGAGACCCAGTACTTC. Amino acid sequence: CASSPRDGGDETQYF.

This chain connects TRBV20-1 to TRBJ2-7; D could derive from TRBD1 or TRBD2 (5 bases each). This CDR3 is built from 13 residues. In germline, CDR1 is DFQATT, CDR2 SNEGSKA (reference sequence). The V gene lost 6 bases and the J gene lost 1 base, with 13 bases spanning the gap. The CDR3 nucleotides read TGCAGTGCCACAAGGGACGGTTCCTACGAGCAGTACTTC. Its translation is CSATRDGSYEQYF.

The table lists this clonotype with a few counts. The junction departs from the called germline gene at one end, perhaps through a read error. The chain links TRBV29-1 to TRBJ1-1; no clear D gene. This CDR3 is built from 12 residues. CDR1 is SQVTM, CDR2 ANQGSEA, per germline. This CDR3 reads CSVDWESAEAFF. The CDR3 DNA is TGCAGTGTTGATTGGGAATCGGCTGAAGCTTTCTTT.

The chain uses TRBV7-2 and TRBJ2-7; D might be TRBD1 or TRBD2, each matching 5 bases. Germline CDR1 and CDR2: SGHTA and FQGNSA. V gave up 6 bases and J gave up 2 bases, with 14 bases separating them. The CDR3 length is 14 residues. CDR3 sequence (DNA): TGTGCCAGCAGTCCCACCGGGGCTCCCTACGAGCAGTACTTC. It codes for CASSPTGAPYEQYF.

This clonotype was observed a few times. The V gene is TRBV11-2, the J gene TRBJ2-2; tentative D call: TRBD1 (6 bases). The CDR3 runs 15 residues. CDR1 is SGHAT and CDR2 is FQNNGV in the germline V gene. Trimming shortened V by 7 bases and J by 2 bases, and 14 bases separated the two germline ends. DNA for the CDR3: TGTGCCAGCAAATATCTGGACAGTAACACCGGGGAGCTGTTTTTT. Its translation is CASKYLDSNTGELFF.

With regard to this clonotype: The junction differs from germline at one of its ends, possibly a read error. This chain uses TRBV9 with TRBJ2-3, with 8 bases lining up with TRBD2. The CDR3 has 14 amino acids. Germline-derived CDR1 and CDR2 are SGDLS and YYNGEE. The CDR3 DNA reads TGTGCCAGCAGCGATAGCGGGGTCACAGATACGCAGTGTTTT. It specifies CASSDSGVTDTQCF.

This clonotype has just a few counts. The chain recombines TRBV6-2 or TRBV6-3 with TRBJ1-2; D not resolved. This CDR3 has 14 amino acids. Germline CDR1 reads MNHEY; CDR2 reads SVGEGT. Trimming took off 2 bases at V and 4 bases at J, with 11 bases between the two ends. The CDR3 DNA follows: TGTGCCAGCAGTTACGACCGACGGTCCTATGGCTACACCTTC. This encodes CASSYDRRSYGYTF.

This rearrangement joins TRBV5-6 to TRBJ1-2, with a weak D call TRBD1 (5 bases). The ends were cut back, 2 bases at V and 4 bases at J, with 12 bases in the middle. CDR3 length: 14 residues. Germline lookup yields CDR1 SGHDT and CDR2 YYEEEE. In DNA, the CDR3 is TGTGCCAGCAGCTTACAGGAAAGAATCTATGGCTACACCTTC. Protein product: CASSLQERIYGYTF. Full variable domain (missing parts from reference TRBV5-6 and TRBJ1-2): DAGVTQSPTHLIKTRGQQVTLRCSPKSGHDTVSWYQQALGQGPQFIFQYYEEEERQRGNFPDRFSGHQFPNYSSELNVNALLLGDSALYLCASSLQERIYGYTFGSGTRLTVV.

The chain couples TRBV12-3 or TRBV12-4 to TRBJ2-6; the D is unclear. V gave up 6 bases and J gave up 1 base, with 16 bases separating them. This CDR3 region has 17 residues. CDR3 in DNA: TGTGCCAGCAGCCTGGCGCAAAGAAGTTCTGGGGCCAACGTCCTGACTTTC. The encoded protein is CASSLAQRSSGANVLTF.